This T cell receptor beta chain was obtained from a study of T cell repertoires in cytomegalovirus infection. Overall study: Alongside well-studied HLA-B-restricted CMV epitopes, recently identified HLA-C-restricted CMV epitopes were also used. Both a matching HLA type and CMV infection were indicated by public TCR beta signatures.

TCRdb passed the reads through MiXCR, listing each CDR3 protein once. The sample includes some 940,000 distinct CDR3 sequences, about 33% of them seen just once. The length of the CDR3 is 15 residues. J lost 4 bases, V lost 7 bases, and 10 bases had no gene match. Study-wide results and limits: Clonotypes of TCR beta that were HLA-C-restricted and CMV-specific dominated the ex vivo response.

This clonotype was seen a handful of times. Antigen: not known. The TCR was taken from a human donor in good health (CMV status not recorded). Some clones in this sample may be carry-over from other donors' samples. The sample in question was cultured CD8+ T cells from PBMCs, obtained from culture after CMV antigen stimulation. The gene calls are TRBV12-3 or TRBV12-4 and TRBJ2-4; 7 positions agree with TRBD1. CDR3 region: CASTSNRGQKNIQYF. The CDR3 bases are TGTGCCAGCACTTCAAACAGGGGTCAAAAAAACATTCAGTACTTC.